These 7 T cell receptor beta chains came from one sample sequenced in a study of blood T cell repertoires in COVID-19. Only in-frame clones appear in the TCRdb table, and some are missing; sequencing was by immunoSEQ multiplex PCR. This sample has about 160,000 clones; roughly 81% occur once, and the top ten carry 6% to 9%. The specimen was peripheral blood. Receptor source: a man between 40 and 49 years old who had recovered from COVID-19.

The rearrangement joins TRBV19 to TRBJ1-1; TRBD1 aligns across 7 bases. After removal of 5 bases from V and 1 base from J, the junction contained 4 bases not matched to a gene. Germline V gene sequence: CDR1 LNHDA, CDR2 SQIVND (reference sequence). The CDR3 is made up of 14 amino acids. The chain's CDR3 is CASSPRQGNTEAFF. The DNA of the CDR3 is TGTGCCAGTAGTCCCCGACAGGGGAACACTGAAGCTTTCTTT.

The gene calls are TRBV4-2 and TRBJ2-3; possible D gene TRBD2, 6 bases. The V gene lost 5 bases and the J gene lost 0 bases, with 18 bases spanning the gap. Germline V lookup: CDR1 LGHNA, CDR2 YNFKEQ. The CDR3 is made up of 17 amino acids. Here the CDR3 DNA reads TGTGCCAGCAGCTTTAGTAGTGGCGGGATAAGCACAGATACGCAGTATTTT. As protein: CASSFSSGGISTDTQYF.

In its sample, this clone was seen once. This chain uses TRBV5-1 with TRBJ2-7; D call uncertain. Deletions cut 3 bases from V and 1 base from J, with 5 bases between. In germline, CDR1 is SGHRS, CDR2 YFSETQ. The CDR3 loop spans 12 amino acids. The CDR3 reads CASSYGSYEQYF. In DNA form, the CDR3 reads TGCGCCAGCAGCTACGGGTCCTACGAGCAGTACTTC.

The chain combines TRBV6-5 with TRBJ1-2, with D tentatively TRBD1 (6 bases). This CDR3 is 14 amino acids long. V was pared by 5 bases and J by 0 bases, with 10 bases between. CDR1 and CDR2 (germline): MNHEY, SVGAGI. CDR3 nucleotide sequence: TGTGCCAGCAGTACAGGGTTGGCTAACTATGGCTACACCTTC. Its translation: CASSTGLANYGYTF.

The chain combines TRBV27 with TRBJ2-1, with 8 bases that match TRBD2. Germline lookup yields CDR1 MNHEY and CDR2 SMNVEV (reference sequence). The V and J ends lost 5 bases and 4 bases, in that order; junction bases with no gene match: 7. This CDR3 region has 15 residues. CDR3 bases: TGTGCCAGCAGTGCCCGACTAGCGTCATACAATGAGCAGTTCTTC. Translation gives CASSARLASYNEQFF.

This chain uses TRBV10-3 with TRBJ1-2; D possibly corresponds to TRBD1 (5 bases). Germline V gene data show CDR1 as ENHRY and CDR2 as SYGVKD. The V end was cut by 6 bases, the J end by 2 bases, with 19 bases between. This CDR3 is 16 amino acids long. CDR3 nucleotide sequence: TGTGCCATCAGCCTTCTTAGTGGGGCGCAGAACTATGGCTACACCTTC. Translation gives CAISLLSGAQNYGYTF.

The rearrangement links TRBV7-6 to TRBJ2-2; TRBD1 agrees at 7 bases. The CDR3 is 16 residues long. Germline V gene lookup returns CDR1 SGHVS and CDR2 FNYEAQ. V was pared by 5 bases and J by 8 bases, with 14 bases of the junction left unmatched. CDR3 residues: CASSTPRDSASGELFF. In DNA, the CDR3 is TGTGCCAGCAGCACACCCCGGGACAGTGCGAGTGGGGAGCTGTTTTTT.